These 26 T cell receptor beta chains were all obtained from the same sample, sequenced in a study of shared clonotypes between healthy human individuals. Clones were sequenced by immunoSEQ multiplex PCR, and TCRdb holds only the in-frame ones, with some missing. This sample has hundreds of thousands of clones, with roughly 96% found just once. Naive CD8 populations comprised CD45RO-negative cells positively selected for CCR7, excluding terminally differentiated effector memory CD45RA+ cells. The material sequenced was naive CD8+ T cells sorted from blood. Receptor source: a woman aged 30 to 39 in good health.

The chain combines TRBV19 with TRBJ2-3; the match to TRBD2 covers 9 bases. The CDR3 consists of 15 residues. Germline CDR1 LNHDA, CDR2 SQIVND (reference sequence). Unmatched junction bases numbered 8, after V lost 6 bases and J lost 4 bases. CDR3 coding DNA: TGTGCCAGTAGACCCTTTAGCGGGAGTTCAGATACGCAGTATTTT. Translated: CASRPFSGSSDTQYF. Filled out from reference TRBV19 and TRBJ2-3, the complete variable domain reads DGGITQSPKYLFRKEGQNVTLSCEQNLNHDAMYWYRQDPGQGLRLIYYSQIVNDFQKGDIAEGYSVSREKKESFPLTVTSAQKNPTAFYLCASRPFSGSSDTQYFGPGTRLTVL.

This chain joins TRBV27 and TRBJ2-7, with D possibly being TRBD1 (6 bases). Germline V gives CDR1 MNHEY, CDR2 SMNVEV (reference sequence). Trimming shortened V by 6 bases and J by 2 bases, and 14 bases separated the two germline ends. This CDR3 region has 14 residues. The CDR3 here is CASSRGGSPYEQYF. CDR3 DNA sequence: TGTGCCAGCAGCCGTGGGGGCAGTCCCTACGAGCAGTACTTC.

The CDR3, as DNA: TGTGCCAGCCAAACACCCCAGGGGACGTCCTACAATGAGCAGTTCTTC. Protein product: CASQTPQGTSYNEQFF. The gene calls are TRBV2 and TRBJ2-1, with D maybe TRBD1 (6 bases). V was trimmed by 8 bases and J by 1 base, leaving 18 bases between them. The CDR3 consists of 16 residues. Germline CDR1 reads SNHLY; CDR2 reads FYNNEI.

Only a few counts were recorded for this clone. The chain is built from TRBV30 and TRBJ2-7; 7 nucleotides align to TRBD2. The CDR3 has 11 amino acids. With 3 bases clipped from V and 7 bases from J, the junction kept 3 bases outside the gene matches. Germline loops: CDR1 GTSNPN, CDR2 SVGIG (reference sequence). Here the CDR3 reads CAWRLAREQYF. The CDR3 coding sequence is TGTGCCTGGAGACTAGCGAGGGAGCAGTACTTC.

This clone has only one observation. The chain links TRBV7-9 to TRBJ2-1, with 7 bases fitting TRBD2. In germline, CDR1 is SEHNR, CDR2 FQNEAQ (reference sequence). The CDR3 covers 14 residues. V shed 4 bases and J 6 bases; nucleotides not matched to a gene: 6. This CDR3 reads CASSWGGPGNEQFF. Written as DNA, the CDR3 is TGTGCCAGCAGCTGGGGAGGGCCGGGCAATGAGCAGTTCTTC.

Details on this clone: The same CDR3 also results from other DNA sequences found in this sample. This chain links TRBV20-1 with TRBJ2-7; the D is unclear. In germline, CDR1 is DFQATT, CDR2 SNEGSKA (reference sequence). The CDR3 covers 11 residues. Trimming cost V 0 bases and J 3 bases, with 3 bases left between them. CDR3 in DNA: TGCAGTGCTAGAGATTACTACGAGCAGTACTTC. Protein product: CSARDYYEQYF.

The chain uses TRBV11-2 and TRBJ2-1; D could derive from TRBD1 or TRBD2 (6 bases each). This CDR3 contains 13 residues. The germline V gene has CDR1 SGHAT and CDR2 FQNNGV. V lost 6 bases and J lost 13, with 19 bases in between. CDR3 nucleotides: TGTGCCAGCAGTCTCTTGTACAGGGAGGAACAGTTCTTC. Protein sequence: CASSLLYREEQFF.

The chain carries TRBV19 and TRBJ2-5, with 7 bases lining up with TRBD1. Germline V gene data show CDR1 as LNHDA and CDR2 as SQIVND (reference sequence). This CDR3 contains 16 residues. The V gene end was trimmed by 3 bases and the J gene end by 5 bases; junction bases not matched to a gene: 12. The CDR3 spells CASSIFEGTASETQYF. In nucleotides, the CDR3 is TGTGCCAGTAGTATTTTTGAGGGGACAGCCAGCGAGACCCAGTACTTC.

CDR3 coding DNA: TGTGCCAGTAGTATGGGAACAGTGTTGAGCAATCAGCCCCAGCATTTT. This gives the protein CASSMGTVLSNQPQHF. The gene calls are TRBV19 and TRBJ1-5; no clear D gene. The CDR3 runs 16 residues. Between the trimmed V and J ends, which lost 3 bases and 1 base, there was a span of 13 bases. Germline CDR1 and CDR2: LNHDA and SQIVND (reference sequence). Variable domain in full (rest from reference TRBV19 and TRBJ1-5): DGGITQSPKYLFRKEGQNVTLSCEQNLNHDAMYWYRQDPGQGLRLIYYSQIVNDFQKGDIAEGYSVSREKKESFPLTVTSAQKNPTAFYLCASSMGTVLSNQPQHFGDGTRLSIL.

This chain connects TRBV2 to TRBJ1-2, with D hard to call. Germline CDR1 reads SNHLY; CDR2 reads FYNNEI. The ends were cut back, 2 bases at V and 7 bases at J, with 17 bases in the middle. This CDR3 region has 15 residues. CDR3 loop: CASSEFKGNFFGYTF. The DNA of the CDR3 is TGTGCCAGCAGTGAATTCAAGGGTAATTTCTTTGGCTACACCTTC.

The chain joins TRBV28 to TRBJ2-1; TRBD2 aligns across 15 bases. Germline CDR1 and CDR2: MDHEN and SYDVKM. The CDR3 is 19 residues long. J lost 5 bases, V lost 8 bases, and 16 bases had no gene match. In DNA, the CDR3 is TGTGCCAGCGCACCATCCGGGACTAGCGGGAGGTCCATGCACAATGAGCAGTTCTTC. The encoded protein is CASAPSGTSGRSMHNEQFF.

In the case of this clone: This specimen includes other DNA sequences encoding the same CDR3. The V and J genes are TRBV5-6 and TRBJ2-7; D is unclear. The germline V gene encodes CDR1 SGHDT and CDR2 YYEEEE. V was trimmed by 0 bases and J by 2 bases, leaving 6 bases between them. The CDR3 is 13 amino acids. CDR3 loop: CASSLGDTYEQYF. CDR3 bases: TGTGCCAGCAGCTTGGGGGATACCTACGAGCAGTACTTC.

The V gene is TRBV5-5, the J gene TRBJ1-2; maybe TRBD1 (5 bases). Germline CDR1 SGHKS, CDR2 YYEKEE (reference sequence). CDR3 length: 13 residues. V was shortened by 4 bases and J by 5 bases, with 12 bases between the two germline ends. CDR3 in amino acids: CASSGTGVYGYTF. The CDR3 DNA is TGTGCCAGCAGCGGAACAGGAGTATATGGCTACACCTTC. Full variable domain (rest looked up from reference TRBV5-5 and TRBJ1-2): DAGVTQSPTHLIKTRGQQVTLRCSPISGHKSVSWYQQVLGQGPQFIFQYYEKEERGRGNFPDRFSARQFPNYSSELNVNALLLGDSALYLCASSGTGVYGYTFGSGTRLTVV.

This clone was counted once. The CDR3 nucleotides are TGCAGCGTTGACAGCCCCTACAATGAGCAGTTCTTC. It specifies CSVDSPYNEQFF. The rearrangement joins TRBV29-1 to TRBJ2-1; D is undetermined. This CDR3 region has 12 residues. Germline assignment: CDR1 SQVTM and CDR2 ANQGSEA. Trimming removed 3 bases from V and 2 bases from J, with 5 bases in between.

The chain combines TRBV19 with TRBJ2-3, with 7 bases identical to TRBD2. The junction had 8 bases not matched to a gene; V was cut back by 3 bases and J by 2 bases. The CDR3 sequence is 16 residues long. CDR1 LNHDA and CDR2 SQIVND come from the germline V gene (reference sequence). CDR3 in DNA: TGTGCCAGTAGTATCATGGCGGGAGTTGCCACAGATACGCAGTATTTT. Protein sequence: CASSIMAGVATDTQYF.

This chain links TRBV27 with TRBJ2-7, with 7 bases aligning to TRBD2. The length of the CDR3 is 13 residues. Germline values: CDR1 MNHEY, CDR2 SMNVEV (reference sequence). V was clipped by 8 bases and J by 2 bases; unmatched bases: 6. The chain's CDR3 is CASGRGVPYEQYF. In DNA form, the CDR3 reads TGTGCCAGCGGACGGGGGGTTCCCTACGAGCAGTACTTC.

The rearrangement links TRBV27 to TRBJ1-4; 8 bases line up with TRBD1. The CDR3 has 14 amino acids. Per germline, CDR1 MNHEY and CDR2 SMNVEV (reference sequence). The junction had 3 bases not matched to a gene; V was cut back by 3 bases and J by 6 bases. The CDR3 loop reads CASSLAGGYEKLFF. CDR3 DNA sequence: TGTGCCAGCAGTTTGGCAGGGGGCTATGAAAAACTGTTTTTT. The full variable domain, with the rest looked up from reference TRBV27 and TRBJ1-4, is EAQVTQNPRYLITVTGKKLTVTCSQNMNHEYMSWYRQDPGLGLRQIYYSMNVEVTDKGDVPEGYKVSRKEKRNFPLILESPSPNQTSLYFCASSLAGGYEKLFFGSGTQLSVL.

This chain joins TRBV7-9 and TRBJ1-1; a weak D match, TRBD1 (5 bases). Germline-derived CDR1 and CDR2 are SEHNR and FQNEAQ (reference sequence). The CDR3 is made up of 12 amino acids. V was shortened by 4 bases and J by 3 bases, with 6 bases between the two germline ends. CDR3 protein: CASSWGDTEAFF. The CDR3 DNA is TGTGCCAGCAGCTGGGGGGACACTGAAGCTTTCTTT.

The chain links TRBV7-9 to TRBJ2-7, with TRBD2 matching over 8 bases. The CDR3 contains 14 residues. The trim removed 5 bases at V and 5 bases at J, leaving 8 bases unmatched. Germline CDR1 and CDR2: SEHNR and FQNEAQ (reference sequence). The CDR3 spells CASSQGAGVNEQYF. In DNA, the CDR3 is TGTGCCAGCAGCCAGGGAGCGGGAGTCAACGAGCAGTACTTC. Variable domain in full (rest from reference TRBV7-9 and TRBJ2-7): DTGVSQNPRHKITKRGQNVTFRCDPISEHNRLYWYRQTLGQGPEFLTYFQNEAQLEKSRLLSDRFSAERPKGSFSTLEIQRTEQGDSAMYLCASSQGAGVNEQYFGPGTRLTVT.

The DNA for the CDR3 is TGTGCCAGCAGACGGGGATGGGTTAATGAAAAACTGTTTTTT. It translates to CASRRGWVNEKLFF. This chain connects TRBV19 to TRBJ1-4; no clear D gene. CDR3 size: 14 residues. Germline values: CDR1 LNHDA, CDR2 SQIVND (reference sequence). V lost 9 bases and J lost 4, with 15 bases in between.

The V call is TRBV19, the J call TRBJ2-7, with no clear D. The V end lost 5 bases, the J end lost 2 bases, and 7 bases lay between the germline ends. The germline V gene encodes CDR1 LNHDA and CDR2 SQIVND (reference sequence). This CDR3 contains 12 residues. This CDR3 is CASSLTAYEQYF. The CDR3 nucleotides are TGTGCCAGTAGTCTCACAGCCTACGAGCAGTACTTC.

The V gene is TRBV19, the J gene TRBJ1-5; D is unresolved. Germline CDR1 is LNHDA and CDR2 is SQIVND (reference sequence). V shed 7 bases and J shed 4 bases, with 14 bases lying between them. The CDR3 spans 14 residues. CDR3 in amino acids: CASTRRDWNQPQHF. In DNA, the CDR3 is TGTGCCAGTACCCGACGGGATTGGAATCAGCCCCAGCATTTT.

The V and J genes are TRBV5-1 and TRBJ1-4, with D possibly matching TRBD1 (6 bases). In germline, CDR1 is SGHRS, CDR2 YFSETQ. The V end was cut by 4 bases, the J end by 1 base, with 11 bases between. CDR3 length equals 15 residues. CDR3 residues: CASSSLQGTNEKLFF. CDR3 coding DNA: TGCGCCAGCAGCAGCCTACAGGGAACTAATGAAAAACTGTTTTTT.

The chain employs TRBV7-9 and TRBJ2-7; possibly TRBD2 for D (6 bases). Germline V gene lookup returns CDR1 SEHNR and CDR2 FQNEAQ (reference sequence). V lost 4 bases, J lost 2 bases, and 21 bases lay in between. The CDR3 has 17 amino acids. Here the CDR3 reads CASSSLIHSGPTYEQYF. Here the CDR3 DNA reads TGTGCCAGCAGCTCCTTGATTCATAGCGGACCCACCTACGAGCAGTACTTC.

Comments on this clone: The sample holds other DNA sequences that translate to the same CDR3. The gene calls are TRBV19 and TRBJ2-7; TRBD2 matches 9 bases. The CDR3 is 14 amino acids. Germline V CDR1 and CDR2: LNHDA, SQIVND (reference sequence). Trimming cost V 6 bases and J 0 bases; bases outside gene matches: 3. CDR3 in DNA: TGTGCCAGTAGCTTTAGCGGGAGCTCCTACGAGCAGTACTTC. Translated: CASSFSGSSYEQYF. The whole variable domain, remainder taken from reference TRBV19 and TRBJ2-7, is DGGITQSPKYLFRKEGQNVTLSCEQNLNHDAMYWYRQDPGQGLRLIYYSQIVNDFQKGDIAEGYSVSREKKESFPLTVTSAQKNPTAFYLCASSFSGSSYEQYFGPGTRLTVT.

J is TRBJ2-3 and V is TRBV6-1; TRBD2 matches at 10 bases. Germline V gene lookup returns CDR1 MNHNS and CDR2 SASEGT. This CDR3 contains 15 residues. Germline trimming cut 6 bases from V and 6 bases from J; bases unmatched to any gene: 9. This chain's CDR3 is CASRKKTSGPDTQYF. DNA for the CDR3: TGTGCCAGCAGGAAAAAGACTAGCGGGCCCGATACGCAGTATTTT.